The 28 T cell receptor beta chains below come from one sample, sequenced in a study of early T cells in non-severe SARS-CoV-2 infection. From the 5' RACE reads, TCRdb called clonotypes with MiXCR, one entry per CDR3 protein. The data contain 60,000 to 80,000 distinct CDR3 sequences, 9% to 15% of them singletons. The sequencing input was whole blood. The receptors were sampled from an adult who was a healthcare worker with PCR-confirmed SARS-CoV-2 infection or an uninfected control (not recorded which).

Ten or more counts support this clonotype. The genes are TRBV7-3 and TRBJ2-1; TRBD2 matches 7 bases. The V gene end was trimmed by 2 bases and the J gene end by 7 bases; junction bases not matched to a gene: 8. CDR1 is SGHTA and CDR2 is FQGTGA in the germline V gene. There are 15 residues in the CDR3. CDR3 protein: CASSLGAGVKNEQFF. The CDR3 DNA sequence: TGTGCCAGCAGCTTAGGTGCGGGAGTTAAGAATGAGCAGTTCTTC.

The sample holds many counts of this clonotype. The chain combines TRBV20-1 with TRBJ2-7; no clear D gene. V was cut by 6 bases and J by 3 bases, with 12 bases left in between. The CDR3 has 12 residues. Germline V gene sequence: CDR1 DFQATT, CDR2 SNEGSKA (reference sequence). The CDR3: CSAAVAGYEQYF. In DNA, the CDR3 is TGCAGTGCGGCGGTGGCTGGCTACGAGCAGTACTTC.

This clonotype was found a few times. V is TRBV5-4 and J is TRBJ2-3; maybe TRBD1 (6 bases). The germline gives CDR1 SGHNT, CDR2 YYREEE (reference sequence). V was clipped by 7 bases and J by 7 bases, with 19 bases between them. The CDR3 has 14 amino acids. CDR3: CASFPGHPGNTQYF. The CDR3, as DNA: TGTGCCAGCTTCCCGGGACACCCAGGGAATACGCAGTATTTT.

The rearrangement links TRBV3-1 to TRBJ2-1; D gene uncertain. Trimming removed 5 bases at V and 9 bases at J, with 11 bases between. Germline V gives CDR1 LGHDT, CDR2 YNNKEL (reference sequence). CDR3 length: 12 amino acids. The CDR3: CASSSQISEQFF. The CDR3 DNA reads as TGTGCCAGCAGCTCCCAAATCTCTGAGCAGTTCTTC.

The chain combines TRBV29-1 with TRBJ1-1; D uncertain. From germline, CDR1 is SQVTM and CDR2 ANQGSEA. V lost 3 bases, J lost 5 bases, and 13 bases lay in between. The CDR3 has 13 residues. Here the CDR3 DNA reads TGCAGCGTTGATGGAGGGTTTGGGACTGAAGCTTTCTTT. It yields the protein CSVDGGFGTEAFF.

This clonotype was seen ten or more times. The chain recombines TRBV3-1 with TRBJ1-3, with D uncertain. Germline assignment: CDR1 LGHDT and CDR2 YNNKEL (reference sequence). The CDR3 contains 16 residues. V was clipped by 4 bases and J by 8 bases, with 21 bases between them. In DNA, the CDR3 is TGTGCCAGCAGCCTCCAGGAGCCGGGGTCCGGGGACACCATATATTTT. Its translation is CASSLQEPGSGDTIYF.

Ten or more counts support this clonotype. The chain employs TRBV6-6 and TRBJ1-5; possibly TRBD1 for D (5 bases). Trimming pared 2 bases from V and 6 bases from J, leaving 11 bases between. CDR3 size: 14 residues. CDR1 and CDR2 (germline): MNHNY, SVGAGI (reference sequence). CDR3 region: CASSYGGTGQPQHF. In DNA, the CDR3 is TGTGCCAGCAGTTACGGGGGGACTGGTCAGCCCCAGCATTTT.

The J gene is TRBJ2-7, the V gene TRBV7-2; possibly TRBD2 for D (6 bases). V dropped 0 bases and J dropped 3 bases, with 12 bases sitting between them. This CDR3 has 15 residues. From germline, CDR1 is SGHTA and CDR2 FQGNSA. CDR3 residues: CASSLATSSGYEQYF. CDR3 nucleotides: TGTGCCAGCAGCTTAGCTACTAGCTCTGGCTACGAGCAGTACTTC.

At least ten counts were recorded for this clonotype. V usage is TRBV23-1 and J usage is TRBJ1-1; D is unclear. TRBV23-1 falls under the ORF class, with uncertain function. V lost 0 bases, J lost 1 base, and 18 bases lay in between. The CDR3 is made up of 18 amino acids. CDR3 sequence (DNA): TGCGCCAGCAGTCAATCGCCCGATACCGACGGGCCGAACACTGAAGCTTTCTTT. Its translation: CASSQSPDTDGPNTEAFF.

The J gene is TRBJ2-3, the V gene TRBV7-7, with D maybe TRBD2 (5 bases). The CDR3 is 15 residues long. CDR1 is SSHAT, CDR2 FNYEAQ, per germline (reference sequence). V was cut by 5 bases and J by 0 bases, with 12 bases left in between. The CDR3 nucleotides read TGTGCCAGCAGCGCAGGACTGGCTAGCACAGATACGCAGTATTTT. The encoded protein is CASSAGLASTDTQYF.

This clonotype was counted at least ten times. The chain links TRBV20-1 to TRBJ2-5; 8 positions agree with TRBD1. The CDR3 sequence is 15 residues long. Trimming removed 5 bases from V and 2 bases from J; junction bases left unmatched: 10. The V gene's germline CDR1 is DFQATT and CDR2 SNEGSKA (reference sequence). The CDR3 DNA is TGCAGTGCTCATTCCGGGACAGGTAGTCAAGAGACCCAGTACTTC. Translating it yields CSAHSGTGSQETQYF.

The chain couples TRBV28 to TRBJ1-6; no clear D. The V end was cut by 6 bases, the J end by 10 bases, with 10 bases between. The CDR3 runs to 12 residues. Germline V gene sequence: CDR1 MDHEN, CDR2 SYDVKM. This CDR3 is CASSFGSSPLHF. CDR3 coding DNA: TGTGCCAGCAGCTTTGGGAGCTCACCCCTCCACTTT.

A remark on this clonotype: This may be a read error, as it is one base from a much larger clone. The chain employs TRBV27 and TRBJ2-5; 9 bases align to TRBD2. The CDR3 runs 17 residues. Germline V CDR1 and CDR2: MNHEY, SMNVEV (reference sequence). The CDR3 here is CAGSPSMAGGYEETQYF. The DNA of the CDR3 is TGTGCCGGCAGTCCCTCAATGGCGGGAGGGTACGAAGAGACCCAGTACTTC.

At least ten counts were recorded for this clonotype. The J gene is TRBJ1-1, the V gene TRBV10-2; D ambiguous. CDR1 and CDR2 from the germline V gene are WSHSY and SAAADI. The CDR3 length is 13 residues. The germline V and J ends were trimmed by 6 bases and 0 bases, with 8 bases remaining between them. The CDR3 spells CASRGPMNTEAFF. The CDR3 region has the DNA TGCGCCAGCAGGGGCCCGATGAACACTGAAGCTTTCTTT.

There are a few counts of this clonotype. The rearrangement uses TRBV7-9 and TRBJ1-1; the D is unclear. Germline V gene sequence: CDR1 SEHNR, CDR2 FQNEAQ (reference sequence). CDR3 length: 12 residues. Trimming cost V 5 bases and J 10 bases, with 14 bases left between them. CDR3 in DNA: TGTGCCAGCAGCCTGAAGGGAGGAGGAGCTTTCTTT. Translating gives CASSLKGGGAFF.

At least ten counts were recorded for this clonotype. The rearrangement links TRBV5-1 to TRBJ2-5, with D unclear. Germline CDR1 is SGHRS and CDR2 is YFSETQ. The CDR3 extends over 13 amino acids. The germline V and J ends were trimmed by 1 base and 2 bases, with 6 bases remaining between them. The CDR3 sequence is CASSLLGQETQYF. The DNA for the CDR3 is TGCGCCAGCAGCTTGTTGGGGCAAGAGACCCAGTACTTC.

The V and J genes are TRBV6-6 and TRBJ2-7; D is unclear. V was pared by 4 bases and J by 3 bases, with 7 bases between. The CDR3 extends over 12 amino acids. CDR1 is MNHNY, CDR2 SVGAGI, per germline (reference sequence). CDR3 coding DNA: TGTGCCAGCAGTTTCAACGACTACGAGCAGTACTTC. Its protein is CASSFNDYEQYF.

The chain combines TRBV7-8 with TRBJ1-5; no reliable D call. Germline V gene lookup returns CDR1 SGHVS and CDR2 FQNEAQ. This CDR3 comprises 18 residues. V was pared by 5 bases and J by 0 bases, with 20 bases between. The CDR3 loop reads CASSGPPTAHYSNQPQHF. In DNA, the CDR3 is TGTGCCAGCAGCGGCCCTCCGACTGCCCATTATAGCAATCAGCCCCAGCATTTT. Full variable domain (rest looked up from reference TRBV7-8 and TRBJ1-5): GAGVSQSPRYKVAKRGQDVALRCDPISGHVSLFWYQQALGQGPEFLTYFQNEAQLDKSGLPSDRFFAERPEGSVSTLKIQRTQQEDSAVYLCASSGPPTAHYSNQPQHFGDGTRLSIL.

There are many counts of this clonotype. The CDR3 region is CASTGTTYGYTF. The CDR3 bases are TGTGCCAGCACCGGGACCACCTATGGCTACACCTTC. The V and J genes are TRBV5-4 and TRBJ1-2, with D tentatively TRBD1 (5 bases). V dropped 6 bases and J dropped 4 bases, with 10 bases sitting between them. From germline, CDR1 is SGHNT and CDR2 YYREEE (reference sequence). The length of the CDR3 is 12 residues. Filled out from reference TRBV5-4 and TRBJ1-2, the complete variable domain reads ETGVTQSPTHLIKTRGQQVTLRCSSQSGHNTVSWYQQALGQGPQFIFQYYREEENGRGNFPPRFSGLQFPNYSSELNVNALELDDSALYLCASTGTTYGYTFGSGTRLTVV.

This clonotype was counted a few times. The chain joins TRBV12-3 or TRBV12-4 to TRBJ2-1; D unclear. The CDR3 sequence is 11 residues long. Between the trimmed V and J ends, which lost 7 bases and 12 bases, there was a span of 13 bases. In DNA form, the CDR3 reads TGTGCCAGCACCCTGAGCCACGGGCAGTTCTTC. Residues: CASTLSHGQFF.

In this sample, this clonotype turned up many times. The rearrangement joins TRBV27 to TRBJ2-2; no clear D. CDR3 length equals 12 residues. V was trimmed by 7 bases and J by 4 bases, leaving 7 bases between them. CDR1 MNHEY and CDR2 SMNVEV come from the germline V gene (reference sequence). The CDR3 coding sequence is TGTGCCAGCAAGTATGCCACCGGGGAGCTGTTTTTT. Translation: CASKYATGELFF.

The chain recombines TRBV25-1 with TRBJ2-1; D is perhaps TRBD1 (6 bases). Germline V lookup: CDR1 MGHDK, CDR2 SYGVNS. The ends were cut back, 5 bases at V and 10 bases at J, with 21 bases in the middle. CDR3 size: 15 residues. Here the CDR3 reads CASSSRYEGHREQFF. In nucleotides, the CDR3 is TGTGCCAGCAGTTCCCGATATGAGGGACACAGAGAGCAGTTCTTC.

This clonotype was seen repeatedly, ten times or more. The chain uses TRBV7-6 and TRBJ1-4; D remains ambiguous. Trimming removed 2 bases at V and 2 bases at J, with 9 bases between. Germline assignment: CDR1 SGHVS and CDR2 FNYEAQ. This CDR3 spans 15 amino acids. The CDR3 is CASSLPRDTNEKLFF. The CDR3 DNA sequence: TGTGCCAGCAGCTTACCCCGGGATACTAATGAAAAACTGTTTTTT.

This clonotype was found many times. The genes are TRBV27 and TRBJ2-5; weak D call: TRBD1 (6 bases). CDR1 is MNHEY, CDR2 SMNVEV, per germline (reference sequence). The CDR3 consists of 14 residues. With 6 bases removed from V and 3 bases from J, the gap between germline ends came to 14 bases. The CDR3 nucleotides read TGTGCCAGCAGGCCGACAGGCGAAAAAGAGACCCAGTACTTC. Translating it yields CASRPTGEKETQYF.

This clonotype has at least ten counts. The chain uses TRBV3-1 and TRBJ2-1; no clear D gene. The CDR3 totals 13 residues. V was clipped by 4 bases and J by 8 bases, with 12 bases between them. The germline CDR1 and CDR2 sequences are LGHDT and YNNKEL (reference sequence). CDR3 nucleotide sequence: TGTGCCAGCAGCCCAAACCACAATCATGAGCAGTTCTTC. It codes for CASSPNHNHEQFF.

In regard to this clonotype: This may come from a read error, since a much larger clone is one base off. The rearrangement uses TRBV2 and TRBJ1-2, with 7 positions matching TRBD1. Germline V gene lookup returns CDR1 SNHLY and CDR2 FYNNEI. This CDR3 region has 14 residues. CDR3: CASSLGQLNYGFTF. The CDR3 DNA is TGTGCCAGCAGTCTGGGACAGCTAAACTATGGCTTCACCTTC.

The sample holds a few counts of this clonotype. The chain links TRBV23-1 to TRBJ1-2; 7 positions match TRBD1. TRBV23-1 is recorded as an ORF, its role being uncertain. V dropped 4 bases and J dropped 5; count of bases not matched to a gene: 13. The CDR3 runs 16 residues. The CDR3 DNA follows: TGCGCCAGCAGTCCACAATCGCCCAGGGGGATGTATGGCTACACCTTC. Protein sequence: CASSPQSPRGMYGYTF.

Points on this clonotype: One end of the junction varies from germline; a read error may be responsible. The rearrangement joins TRBV19 to TRBJ2-7, with D tentatively TRBD1 or TRBD2 (5 bases each). Looked up from germline, CDR1 is LNHDA and CDR2 is SQIVND (reference sequence). This CDR3 comprises 16 residues. CDR3 sequence reads: CASSRRGASYSYELYF. CDR3 sequence (DNA): TGTGCCAGTAGCCGTAGAGGGGCTAGCTATTCCTACGAGCTGTACTTC.